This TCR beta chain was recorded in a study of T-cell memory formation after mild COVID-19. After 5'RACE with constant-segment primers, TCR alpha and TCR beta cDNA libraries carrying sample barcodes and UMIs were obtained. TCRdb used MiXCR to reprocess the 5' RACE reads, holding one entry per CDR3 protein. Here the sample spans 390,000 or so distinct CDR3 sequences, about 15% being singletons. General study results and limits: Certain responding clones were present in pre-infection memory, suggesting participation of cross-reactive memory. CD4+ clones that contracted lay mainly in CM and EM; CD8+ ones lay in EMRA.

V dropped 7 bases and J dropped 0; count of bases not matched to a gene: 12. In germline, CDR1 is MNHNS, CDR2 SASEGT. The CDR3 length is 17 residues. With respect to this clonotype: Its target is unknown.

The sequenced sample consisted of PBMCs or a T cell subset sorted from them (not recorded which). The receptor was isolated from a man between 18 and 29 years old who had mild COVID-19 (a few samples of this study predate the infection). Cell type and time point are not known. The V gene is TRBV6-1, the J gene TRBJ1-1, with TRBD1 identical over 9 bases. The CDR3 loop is CASKNPGQGPMNTEAFF. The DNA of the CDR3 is TGTGCCAGCAAGAATCCGGGACAGGGTCCGATGAACACTGAAGCTTTCTTT.